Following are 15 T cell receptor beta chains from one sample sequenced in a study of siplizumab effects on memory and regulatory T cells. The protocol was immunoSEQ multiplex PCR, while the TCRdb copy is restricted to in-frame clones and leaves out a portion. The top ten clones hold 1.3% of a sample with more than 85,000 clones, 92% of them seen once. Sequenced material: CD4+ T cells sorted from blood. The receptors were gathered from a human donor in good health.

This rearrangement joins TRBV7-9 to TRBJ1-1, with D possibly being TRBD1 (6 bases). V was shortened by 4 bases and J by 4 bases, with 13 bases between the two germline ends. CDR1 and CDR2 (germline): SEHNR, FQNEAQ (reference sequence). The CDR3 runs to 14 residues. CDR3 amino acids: CASSSNRVGTEAFF. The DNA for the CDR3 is TGTGCCAGCAGCTCCAACAGGGTGGGCACTGAAGCTTTCTTT.

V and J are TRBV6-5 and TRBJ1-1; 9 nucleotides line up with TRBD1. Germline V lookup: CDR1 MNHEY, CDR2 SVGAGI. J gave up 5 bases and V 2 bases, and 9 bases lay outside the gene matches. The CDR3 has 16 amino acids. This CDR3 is CASSYQGQGTGTEAFF. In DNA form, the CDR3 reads TGTGCCAGCAGTTACCAGGGACAGGGAACCGGGACTGAAGCTTTCTTT.

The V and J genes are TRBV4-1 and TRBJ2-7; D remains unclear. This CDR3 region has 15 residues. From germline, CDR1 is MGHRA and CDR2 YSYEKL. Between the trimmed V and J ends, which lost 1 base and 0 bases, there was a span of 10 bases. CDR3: CASSQVETYSYEQYF. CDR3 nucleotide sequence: TGCGCCAGCAGCCAAGTGGAAACCTACTCCTACGAGCAGTACTTC.

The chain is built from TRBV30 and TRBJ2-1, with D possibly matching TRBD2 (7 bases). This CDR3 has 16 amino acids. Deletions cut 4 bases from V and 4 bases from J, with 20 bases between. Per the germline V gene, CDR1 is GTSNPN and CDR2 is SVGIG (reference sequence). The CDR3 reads CAWIQGPRGAYNEQFF. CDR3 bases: TGTGCCTGGATCCAAGGGCCCCGGGGGGCTTACAATGAGCAGTTCTTC.

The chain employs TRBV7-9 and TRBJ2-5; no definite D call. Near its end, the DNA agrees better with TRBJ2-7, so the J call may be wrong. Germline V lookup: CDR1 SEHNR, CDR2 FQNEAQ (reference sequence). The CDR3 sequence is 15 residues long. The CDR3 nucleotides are TGTGCCAGCAGCTTAGGTTTAGGGCTTTCCTACGAGCAGTACTTC. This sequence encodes CASSLGLGLSYEQYF.

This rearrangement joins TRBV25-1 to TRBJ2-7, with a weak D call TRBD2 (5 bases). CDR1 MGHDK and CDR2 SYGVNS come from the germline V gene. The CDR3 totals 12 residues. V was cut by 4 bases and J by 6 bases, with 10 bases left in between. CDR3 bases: TGTGCCAGCAGTGCCCTGGGGAGCGAGCAGTACTTC. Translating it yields CASSALGSEQYF.

The CDR3 nucleotides are TGCGCCAGCAGCCCCCTGGTCACGTCCCAAGAGACCCAGTACTTC. Translated: CASSPLVTSQETQYF. The chain joins TRBV5-1 to TRBJ2-5; D uncertain. V dropped 4 bases and J dropped 1 base, with 14 bases sitting between them. The CDR3 sequence is 15 residues long. The germline gives CDR1 SGHRS, CDR2 YFSETQ.

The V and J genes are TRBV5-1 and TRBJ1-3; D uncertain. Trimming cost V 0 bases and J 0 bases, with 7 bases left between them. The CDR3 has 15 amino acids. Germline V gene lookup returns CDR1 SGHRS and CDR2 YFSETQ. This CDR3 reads CASSLEAGSGNTIYF. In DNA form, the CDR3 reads TGCGCCAGCAGCTTGGAAGCAGGCTCTGGAAACACCATATATTTT.

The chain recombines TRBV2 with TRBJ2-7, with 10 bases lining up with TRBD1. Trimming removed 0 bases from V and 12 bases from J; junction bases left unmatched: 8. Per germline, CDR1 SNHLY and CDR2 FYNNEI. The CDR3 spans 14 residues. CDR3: CASSEALWDRGRYF. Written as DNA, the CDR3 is TGTGCCAGCAGTGAAGCCCTCTGGGACAGGGGAAGGTACTTC.

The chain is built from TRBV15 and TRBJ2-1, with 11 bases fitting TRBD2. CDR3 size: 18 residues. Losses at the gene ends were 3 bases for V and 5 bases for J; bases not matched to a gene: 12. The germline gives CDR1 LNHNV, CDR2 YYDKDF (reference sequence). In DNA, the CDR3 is TGTGCCACCAGCAGGGGGGCTAGCGGGAGGTCACCTGACAATGAGCAGTTCTTC. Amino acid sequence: CATSRGASGRSPDNEQFF.

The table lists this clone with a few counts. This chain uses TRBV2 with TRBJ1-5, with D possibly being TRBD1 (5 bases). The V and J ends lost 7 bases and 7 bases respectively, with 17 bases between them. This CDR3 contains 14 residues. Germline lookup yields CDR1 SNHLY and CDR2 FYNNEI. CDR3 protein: CASTDLQAIQPQHF. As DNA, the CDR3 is TGTGCCAGCACTGACTTACAGGCGATACAGCCCCAGCATTTT.

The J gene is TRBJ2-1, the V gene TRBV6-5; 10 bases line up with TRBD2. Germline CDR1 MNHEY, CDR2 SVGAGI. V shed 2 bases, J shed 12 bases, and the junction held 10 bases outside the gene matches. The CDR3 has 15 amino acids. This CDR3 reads CASSYGASGRNRQFF. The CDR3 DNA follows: TGTGCCAGCAGTTACGGGGCTAGCGGGAGAAATCGGCAGTTCTTC.

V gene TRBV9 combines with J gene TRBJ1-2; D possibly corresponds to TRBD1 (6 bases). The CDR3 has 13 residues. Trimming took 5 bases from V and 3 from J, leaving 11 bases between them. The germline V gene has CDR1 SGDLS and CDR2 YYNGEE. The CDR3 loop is CASRPTGDYGYTF. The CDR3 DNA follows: TGTGCCAGCAGACCGACAGGCGACTATGGCTACACCTTC.

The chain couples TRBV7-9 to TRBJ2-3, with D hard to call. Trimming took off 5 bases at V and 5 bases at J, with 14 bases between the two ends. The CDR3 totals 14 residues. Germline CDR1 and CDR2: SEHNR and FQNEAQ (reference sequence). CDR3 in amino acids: CASSPLQYIDTQYF. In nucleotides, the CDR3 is TGTGCCAGCAGCCCACTACAATACATAGATACGCAGTATTTT. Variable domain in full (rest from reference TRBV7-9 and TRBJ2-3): DTGVSQNPRHKITKRGQNVTFRCDPISEHNRLYWYRQTLGQGPEFLTYFQNEAQLEKSRLLSDRFSAERPKGSFSTLEIQRTEQGDSAMYLCASSPLQYIDTQYFGPGTRLTVL.

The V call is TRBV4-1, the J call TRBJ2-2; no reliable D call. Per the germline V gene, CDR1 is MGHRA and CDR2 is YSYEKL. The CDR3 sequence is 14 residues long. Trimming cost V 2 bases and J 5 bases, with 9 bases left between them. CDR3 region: CASSQPTQTGELFF. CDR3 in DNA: TGCGCCAGCAGCCAACCGACGCAAACCGGGGAGCTGTTTTTT.